These 14 T cell receptor beta chains were sequenced from one sample in a study of shared clonotypes between healthy human individuals. Data came from immunoSEQ multiplex PCR; TCRdb stores just in-frame clones and leaves some out. The sample holds about 1.1 million clones; more than 75% are singletons and the top ten take 0.5% to 0.6%. The sample comprised memory CD4+ T cells from PBMCs. Subset reported: CD45RA-negative fraction. These receptor sequences come from a man aged 18 to 30 in good health. Some clones in this sample may be carry-over from other donors' samples.

V is TRBV5-1 and J is TRBJ2-7; D possibly matches TRBD1 or TRBD2 (5 bases each). Germline CDR1 SGHRS, CDR2 YFSETQ. V dropped 0 bases and J dropped 5 bases, with 6 bases sitting between them. The CDR3 consists of 12 residues. CDR3 sequence reads: CASSLAGHEQYF. CDR3 bases: TGCGCCAGCAGCTTGGCGGGGCACGAGCAGTACTTC. The full variable domain, in which reference TRBV5-1 and TRBJ2-7 provide the parts outside the CDR3, is KAGVTQTPRYLIKTRGQQVTLSCSPISGHRSVSWYQQTPGQGLQFLFEYFSETQRNKGNFPGRFSGRQFSNSRSEMNVSTLELGDSALYLCASSLAGHEQYFGPGTRLTVT.

The rearrangement uses TRBV29-1 and TRBJ2-3; D gene ambiguous. This CDR3 has 10 residues. Germline V lookup: CDR1 SQVTM, CDR2 ANQGSEA. Deletions cut 7 bases from V and 5 bases from J, with 7 bases between. This CDR3 reads CSGSEDTQYF. The CDR3 DNA reads TGCAGCGGATCGGAAGATACGCAGTATTTT.

This rearrangement joins TRBV30 to TRBJ1-1, with 8 bases matching TRBD1. Germline loops: CDR1 GTSNPN, CDR2 SVGIG (reference sequence). The CDR3 sequence is 14 residues long. The V and J ends lost 2 bases and 6 bases, in that order; junction bases with no gene match: 8. In nucleotides, the CDR3 is TGTGCCTGGAGTCAGGGGGCCACAACCCCTGAAGCTTTCTTT. Amino acids: CAWSQGATTPEAFF.

The DNA of the CDR3 is TGTGCCAGCAGGGGGCTAGCGGGAGGGCTTATCGGGGAGCTGTTTTTT. This gives the protein CASRGLAGGLIGELFF. This sequence joins TRBV27 and TRBJ2-2, with TRBD2 identical over 12 bases. V dropped 6 bases and J dropped 7; count of bases not matched to a gene: 9. The CDR3 consists of 16 residues. Germline V gene lookup returns CDR1 MNHEY and CDR2 SMNVEV (reference sequence).

The CDR3 loop is CASSSTPETQYF. The CDR3 DNA sequence: TGTGCCAGCAGTTCTACCCCAGAGACCCAGTACTTC. V and J are TRBV28 and TRBJ2-5; D not certain. Germline assignment: CDR1 MDHEN and CDR2 SYDVKM. CDR3 length equals 12 residues. V gave up 4 bases and J gave up 4 bases, with 7 bases separating them.

The V and J genes are TRBV7-2 and TRBJ1-4, with 10 bases identical to TRBD1. Germline V CDR1 and CDR2: SGHTA, FQGNSA. The CDR3 runs to 14 residues. V dropped 5 bases and J dropped 11; count of bases not matched to a gene: 8. In nucleotides, the CDR3 is TGTGCCAGCAGCCACGACAGGGGGCGGGGGAAACTGTTTTTT. It codes for CASSHDRGRGKLFF.

This chain uses TRBV4-3 with TRBJ1-5; perhaps TRBD1 as D (5 bases). Germline V gene sequence: CDR1 LGHNA, CDR2 YSLEER. The CDR3 covers 18 residues. Trimming removed 3 bases at V and 0 bases at J, with 18 bases between. Written as DNA, the CDR3 is TGCGCCAGCAGCCAGGACCTCGACAGCCCCCTTAGCAATCAGCCCCAGCATTTT. Its translation is CASSQDLDSPLSNQPQHF.

Notes on this clone: Being one base from a much bigger clone, this may be a read error. The chain employs TRBV7-2 and TRBJ2-3; perhaps TRBD1 as D (6 bases). Germline CDR1 is SGHTA and CDR2 is FQGNSA. Trimming took off 5 bases at V and 0 bases at J, with 9 bases between the two ends. CDR3 length: 14 residues. The CDR3 sequence: CASSPDRSTDTQYF. CDR3 in DNA: TGTGCCAGCAGCCCGGACAGAAGCACAGATACGCAGTATTTT.

This chain connects TRBV28 to TRBJ1-2; 10 bases map to TRBD1. Germline CDR1 and CDR2: MDHEN and SYDVKM. The J segment lost 5 bases and the V segment lost 7 bases, leaving 7 bases of the junction unmatched. This CDR3 spans 14 amino acids. CDR3 bases: TGTGCCAGCAAAGGGACAGGGGTAAGGTATGGCTACACCTTC. Translated, it gives CASKGTGVRYGYTF.

This clone was counted a single time. The chain links TRBV15 to TRBJ2-1; D gene unclear. Deletions cut 0 bases from V and 6 bases from J, with 15 bases between. Germline V gives CDR1 LNHNV, CDR2 YYDKDF (reference sequence). This CDR3 is built from 16 residues. The DNA of the CDR3 is TGTGCCACCAGCAGAGATCTGCGGATGGGCGGCAATGAGCAGTTCTTC. Protein product: CATSRDLRMGGNEQFF.

The rearrangement links TRBV6-5 to TRBJ2-5; 7 bases are a match to TRBD1. V was pared by 5 bases and J by 5 bases, with 8 bases of the junction left unmatched. The CDR3 is made up of 14 amino acids. CDR1 and CDR2 (germline): MNHEY, SVGAGI. The CDR3 reads CASSELRGGETQYF. The CDR3, as DNA: TGTGCCAGCAGTGAATTGAGAGGGGGCGAGACCCAGTACTTC.

This chain links TRBV7-6 with TRBJ2-5; 8 nucleotides align to TRBD2. This CDR3 comprises 16 residues. Germline V lookup: CDR1 SGHVS, CDR2 FNYEAQ. V lost 5 bases to trimming and J lost 2 bases; unmatched junction nucleotides: 10. This CDR3 reads CASSPGTRRPQETQYF. For the CDR3, the DNA is TGTGCCAGCAGCCCCGGGACTAGACGCCCTCAAGAGACCCAGTACTTC.

The J gene is TRBJ2-7, the V gene TRBV7-8, with D possibly matching TRBD2 (6 bases). The CDR3 runs to 15 residues. Trimming cost V 8 bases and J 4 bases, with 21 bases left between them. CDR1 and CDR2 (germline): SGHVS, FQNEAQ. The CDR3 region has the DNA TGTGCCAGCCGCAACCTCGGGGGTAGCGGTTACGAGCAGTACTTC. This gives the protein CASRNLGGSGYEQYF.

This clone turned up a few times. This rearrangement joins TRBV28 to TRBJ1-1; D gene ambiguous. Germline assignment: CDR1 MDHEN and CDR2 SYDVKM. V shed 7 bases and J shed 3 bases, with 18 bases lying between them. The CDR3 sequence is 15 residues long. The CDR3 DNA reads TGTGCCAGCATTTACGAAGGGTTTCGGTACACTGAAGCTTTCTTT. Its protein product is CASIYEGFRYTEAFF.